Following are 17 T cell receptor beta chains from one sample sequenced in a study of identical twins. TCRdb processed the 5' RACE reads anew with MiXCR; each CDR3 protein has one entry. Of hundreds of thousands of distinct CDR3 sequences in the sample, about 24% were seen once. This same sample was also taken into another study, of T cells expressing NK-cell markers.

Sample: CD4+ T cells sorted from blood. These receptors all stem from a woman between 18 and 29 years old in good health.

The sample holds a few counts of this clonotype. V gene TRBV20-1 combines with J gene TRBJ1-1; D gene uncertain. Germline values: CDR1 DFQATT, CDR2 SNEGSKA (reference sequence). The CDR3 totals 12 residues. V lost 6 bases and J lost 0, with 8 bases in between. The CDR3 DNA follows: TGCAGTGCAAAAATACTGAACACTGAAGCTTTCTTT. It specifies CSAKILNTEAFF.

The rearrangement uses TRBV12-3 or TRBV12-4 and TRBJ2-5; possible D gene TRBD2, 6 bases. CDR3 size: 13 residues. V lost 5 bases to trimming and J lost 5 bases, with 12 bases between them. As DNA, the CDR3 is TGTGCCAGCAGTCGAGCGGGTGGTGAGACCCAGTACTTC. Protein product: CASSRAGGETQYF.

The gene calls are TRBV29-1 and TRBJ2-7; D perhaps matches TRBD2 (7 bases). Germline CDR1 SQVTM, CDR2 ANQGSEA. This CDR3 is built from 13 residues. The V and J ends lost 4 bases and 5 bases respectively, with 15 bases between them. The CDR3 coding sequence is TGCAGCGTTGGACGGGGGGCAATCCACGAGCAGTACTTC. Amino acids: CSVGRGAIHEQYF.

As to this clonotype: This may be a read error, as it is one base from a much larger clone. The chain uses TRBV5-6 and TRBJ2-6; D assignment may be TRBD1 or TRBD2 (5 bases each). This CDR3 contains 18 residues. Germline CDR1 reads SGHDT; CDR2 reads YYEEEE. Trimming stripped 4 bases from V and 2 bases from J, with 19 bases between. The CDR3 sequence: CASSPGTRDSPGANVLTF. The CDR3, as DNA: TGTGCCAGCAGCCCGGGGACGAGAGATAGTCCTGGGGCCAACGTCCTGACTTTC.

In this sample, this clonotype turned up a few times. The gene calls are TRBV3-1 and TRBJ2-2; D assignment may be TRBD1 or TRBD2 (5 bases each). The germline V gene has CDR1 LGHDT and CDR2 YNNKEL (reference sequence). The CDR3 is 13 amino acids. Between the trimmed V and J ends, which lost 4 bases and 9 bases, there was a span of 12 bases. The CDR3 here is CASSRRDPRELFF. The CDR3 nucleotides are TGTGCCAGCAGCCGCCGGGACCCCCGGGAGCTGTTTTTT.

The genes are TRBV27 and TRBJ2-7; D might be TRBD2 (5 bases). Germline values: CDR1 MNHEY, CDR2 SMNVEV (reference sequence). The CDR3 length is 13 residues. The V gene lost 5 bases and the J gene lost 4 bases, with 12 bases spanning the gap. The CDR3 region is CASSGSRGYEQYF. The CDR3 DNA sequence: TGTGCCAGCAGTGGGAGTCGTGGGTACGAGCAGTACTTC.

This sequence joins TRBV6-1 and TRBJ1-6, with D unresolved. Germline CDR1 is MNHNS and CDR2 is SASEGT. V lost 4 bases and J lost 6, with 22 bases in between. This CDR3 comprises 18 residues. The DNA for the CDR3 is TGTGCCAGCAGTGCGGGAGGGAGGCACGGCTGGGGTAATTCACCCCTCCACTTT. Translation: CASSAGGRHGWGNSPLHF.

In this sample, this clonotype turned up a few times. The chain employs TRBV12-3 or TRBV12-4 and TRBJ2-3; 9 bases align to TRBD2. The CDR3 loop spans 15 amino acids. The V segment lost 3 bases and the J segment 2 bases; nucleotides outside the gene matches: 3. The chain's CDR3 is CASSFQRGVTDTQYF. DNA for the CDR3: TGTGCCAGCAGTTTCCAGCGGGGGGTCACAGATACGCAGTATTTT.

This chain links TRBV20-1 with TRBJ2-1, with TRBD2 matching 9 bases. V shed 6 bases and J 9 bases; nucleotides not matched to a gene: 9. The CDR3 length is 13 residues. Germline loops: CDR1 DFQATT, CDR2 SNEGSKA (reference sequence). The DNA of the CDR3 is TGCAGTGCGCCACGGACTAGCGAGGGTGAGCAGTTCTTC. This encodes CSAPRTSEGEQFF.

This clonotype was observed a handful of times. The rearrangement links TRBV7-2 to TRBJ1-1, with 8 bases lining up with TRBD1. The germline gives CDR1 SGHTA, CDR2 FQGNSA. V dropped 2 bases and J dropped 5; count of bases not matched to a gene: 28. This CDR3 spans 22 amino acids. CDR3 amino acids: CASSLLQGAILDRQFDGTEAFF. CDR3 nucleotides: TGTGCCAGCAGCTTACTGCAGGGGGCGATACTTGACCGACAATTCGACGGTACTGAAGCTTTCTTT.

CDR3 sequence reads: CASSYIRTGGEQYF. In DNA, the CDR3 is TGTGCCAGCAGTTACATAAGGACAGGGGGCGAGCAGTACTTC. This sequence joins TRBV6-5 and TRBJ2-7; 10 bases align to TRBD1. The J segment lost 6 bases and the V segment lost 2 bases, leaving 4 bases of the junction unmatched. The CDR3 is 14 amino acids. Germline loops: CDR1 MNHEY, CDR2 SVGAGI.

This clonotype was detected only a few times. The genes are TRBV30 and TRBJ2-7; 7 bases align to TRBD1. CDR1 and CDR2 (germline): GTSNPN, SVGIG (reference sequence). The trim removed 5 bases at V and 6 bases at J, leaving 7 bases unmatched. The CDR3 consists of 12 residues. The CDR3 loop reads CAWGRTGVEQYF. The CDR3 bases are TGTGCCTGGGGTCGAACAGGGGTCGAGCAGTACTTC.

V and J are TRBV4-3 and TRBJ1-2; tentative D call: TRBD1 (6 bases). Germline CDR1 reads LGHNA; CDR2 reads YSLEER. The CDR3 has 14 residues. The V gene lost 3 bases and the J gene lost 7 bases, with 15 bases spanning the gap. In DNA form, the CDR3 reads TGCGCCAGCAGCCACGCGGGTCTCAGGGGTGGCTACACCTTC. It codes for CASSHAGLRGGYTF.

V usage is TRBV10-3 and J usage is TRBJ2-1; 8 bases line up with TRBD2. This CDR3 is built from 15 residues. Germline lookup yields CDR1 ENHRY and CDR2 SYGVKD. V gave up 10 bases and J gave up 7 bases; unmatched junction bases: 15. CDR3 nucleotide sequence: TGTGCCACCCGCCGGGGAGCGGGAGATGGAAATGAGCAGTTCTTC. Translating gives CATRRGAGDGNEQFF.

This clonotype was observed a handful of times. The chain uses TRBV6-5 and TRBJ2-7; D ambiguous. Looked up from germline, CDR1 is MNHEY and CDR2 is SVGAGI. V was pared by 0 bases and J by 8 bases, with 11 bases between. This CDR3 spans 13 amino acids. The CDR3 region has the DNA TGTGCCAGCAGTTACTCGACCGGAGCCCAGCAGTACTTC. Amino acids: CASSYSTGAQQYF.

V and J are TRBV9 and TRBJ2-7; 12 bases are shared with TRBD2. With 0 bases clipped from V and 3 bases from J, the junction kept 4 bases outside the gene matches. The CDR3 totals 16 residues. Germline CDR1 SGDLS, CDR2 YYNGEE. The chain's CDR3 is CASSVAGLAGFYEQYF. The CDR3 DNA follows: TGTGCCAGCAGCGTAGCCGGACTAGCGGGATTCTACGAGCAGTACTTC.

CDR3 DNA: TGTGCCAGCACCCTAGGGGTATACGAGCAGTTCTTC. It translates to CASTLGVYEQFF. The J gene is TRBJ2-1, the V gene TRBV12-3 or TRBV12-4; possible D gene TRBD1, 5 bases. The CDR3 is 12 amino acids. V lost 7 bases to trimming and J lost 10 bases, with 14 bases between them.